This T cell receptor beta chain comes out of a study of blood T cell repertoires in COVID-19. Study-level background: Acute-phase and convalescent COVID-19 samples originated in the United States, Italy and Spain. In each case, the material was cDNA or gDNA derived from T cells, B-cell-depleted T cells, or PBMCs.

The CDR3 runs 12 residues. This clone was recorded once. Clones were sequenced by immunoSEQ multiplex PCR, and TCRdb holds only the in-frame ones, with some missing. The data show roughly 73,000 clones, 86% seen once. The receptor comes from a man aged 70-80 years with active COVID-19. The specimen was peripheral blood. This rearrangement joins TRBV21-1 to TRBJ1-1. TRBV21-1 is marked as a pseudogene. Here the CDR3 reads CATQRGGTEAFF. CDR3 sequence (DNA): TGTGCCACCCAAAGGGGGGGGACGGAAGCTTTCTTT.